This note documents a single T cell receptor beta chain sequence. There is no known antigen for this receptor. Base-call qualities are not available, and no considerably larger clone is one nucleotide away. This specimen comes from a study of response to subunit inactivated influenza vaccine (dated by TCRdb to the late 2010s). Concerning the study at large: Deep quantitative T cell receptor repertoire profiling was used in the study to track responses to a trivalent subunit inactivated influenza vaccine. Study-wide conclusions, independent of this receptor: The authors proposed that each seasonal influenza vaccination may bring in only a limited number of new T cells.

Explained via the paper, the time point label denotes: approximately 40 days after influenza vaccine administration. From cysteine to phenylalanine, the CDR3 is 15 amino acids long. CDR3 DNA only is kept here, 45 bases in frame from base 1. V is cut by 2 bases and J by 5 bases, and the space between the germline ends is 14 bases. CDR1 and CDR2 are read off the germline V gene as SGHTA and FQGNSA. Library prep was done by RT-PCR. The instrument given in TCRdb is Illumina HiSeq 2500. Starting from the raw public reads, TCRdb applied fastp trimming at Q25, assembled clones with MiXCR and retained in-frame beta chains. Rows matching on CDR3 protein sequence are summarized as one entry with the most common DNA and genes. Present in this sample are roughly 570,000 distinct CDR3 sequences, 10% to 15% of which were seen just once. The ten largest account for around 12% of the sample.

Recombination joined TRBV7-2 with TRBJ2-3; the D region possibly corresponds to TRBD1 (5 bases align). The sequenced sample was PBMCs from blood, obtained 40 to 50 days after vaccination. The TCR was taken from a man aged 50 to 60 who received an inactivated influenza vaccine. Donor details come from another sample of the same person, matched by shared clones. The nucleotide sequence is given as TGTGCCAGCAGCTTACGTTTCAGGGTAATAGATACGCAGTATTTT. This is translated as CASSLRFRVIDTQYF.